A selection of T cell receptor beta chains follows, all from one sample in a study of regulatory and conventional T cells in RAG deficiency. Method: immunoSEQ multiplex PCR; TCRdb's copy keeps in-frame clones and lacks some. The sample includes about 530 clones, about 64% of them seen just once. Sequenced: CD8+ T cells sorted from blood. These receptors originate from a human donor with RAG deficiency presenting as severe combined immunodeficiency. The CDR3 runs from the conserved cysteine through the conserved F or W. The D gene is left open where the match is weak. Some rows have no size entry. The others give once, few or many, or a class for an expanded clone.

clone size	V gene	D gene	J gene	CDR3 DNA	CDR3 protein
-	TRBV27	TRBD1	TRBJ1-1	TGTGCCAGCAGTTTATTAGGGGGCAACACTGAAGCTTTCTTT	CASSLLGGNTEAFF
-	TRBV15	-	TRBJ1-5	TGTGCCACCAGCAGTCAGGGGTATAGCAATCAGCCCCAGCATTTT	CATSSQGYSNQPQHF
once	TRBV9	-	TRBJ2-7	TGTGCCAGCAGCGTATATTCAGGGTACGAGCAGTACTTC	CASSVYSGYEQYF
-	TRBV27	-	TRBJ1-2	TGTGCCAGCAGTTTCGCCCCCACCTATGGCTACACCTTC	CASSFAPTYGYTF
-	TRBV19	-	TRBJ1-1	TGTGCCAGTAGTACAGGGAACACTGAAGCTTTCTTT	CASSTGNTEAFF
-	TRBV25-1	-	TRBJ2-7	TGTGCCAGCAGTATAAGCTCCTACGAGCAGTACTTC	CASSISSYEQYF
-	TRBV7-3	TRBD2	TRBJ2-7	TGTGCCAGCAGCTTAGAGGGACTAGAAGACGAGCAGTACTTC	CASSLEGLEDEQYF
-	TRBV27	TRBD2	TRBJ2-1	TGTGCCAGCAGTACTAGCGGAGGCTACAATGAGCAGTTCTTC	CASSTSGGYNEQFF
-	TRBV11-2	-	TRBJ2-1	TGTGCCAGCAGCCAGACGGTTTACAATGAGCAGTTCTTC	CASSQTVYNEQFF
-	TRBV5-6	-	TRBJ1-2	TGTGCCAGCAGCTTGCACAACCTTACAGGGATGATCTATGGCTACACCTTC	CASSLHNLTGMIYGYTF
few	TRBV28	-	TRBJ1-3	TGTGCCAGCAGTTTGGGGGGGCAAGGAAACACCATATATTTT	CASSLGGQGNTIYF
few	TRBV7-4	TRBD2	TRBJ2-5	TGTGCCAGCAGCTATGGGACTAGCCAAGAGACCCAGTACTTC	CASSYGTSQETQYF
-	TRBV7-6	-	TRBJ1-1	TGTGCCAGCAGCTTAGCGCGCGGGGAAGCTTTCTTT	CASSLARGEAFF
-	TRBV30	-	TRBJ1-2	TGTGCCTGGAGTTTTGGCAAAGGCTATGGCTACACCTTC	CAWSFGKGYGYTF
-	TRBV27	-	TRBJ2-6	TGTGCCAGCAGTTTTAGCTCTGGGGCCAACGTCCTGACTTTC	CASSFSSGANVLTF
-	TRBV27	TRBD1	TRBJ2-4	TGTGCCAGCAGTCCCCCCCCCGGGACAGGACGAATTCTAGCCAAAAACATTCAGTACTTC	CASSPPPGTGRILAKNIQYF
hyperexpanded	TRBV7-8	-	TRBJ1-5	TGTGCCAGCCTTAGGGGGAGAGGGCAGCCCCAGCATTTT	CASLRGRGQPQHF
few	TRBV6-5	TRBD2	TRBJ2-7	TGTGCCAGCACCTGGACTAGCGGGAGCTACGAGCAGTACTTC	CASTWTSGSYEQYF
-	TRBV27	TRBD1	TRBJ1-6	TGTGCCAGCAGTTCGTGGACAGGGAGGAATTCACCCCTCCACTTT	CASSSWTGRNSPLHF
-	TRBV8-2	-	TRBJ2-6	TGTGGCATCCGGAGAAGGGTAACACAAGGTCGGGCCAACGTCCTGACTTTC	CGIRRRVTQGRANVLTF
once	TRBV6-6	TRBD1	TRBJ1-2	TGTGCCAGCAGTAGTGACAGGGGGCTTTTTGGCTACACCTTC	CASSSDRGLFGYTF
-	TRBV7-9	-	TRBJ2-2	TGTGCCAGCAGCTTAGTGGAGCTGTTTTTT	CASSLVELFF
-	TRBV7-8	TRBD2	TRBJ2-1	TGTGCCAGCAGCTTAGTTGGGGGGAGGGGCTACAATGAGCAGTTCTTC	CASSLVGGRGYNEQFF
-	TRBV11-3	TRBD2	TRBJ2-3	TGTGCCAGCAGCTTGGAGACTAGCGGGAGAGATACGCAGTATTTT	CASSLETSGRDTQYF
-	TRBV28	-	TRBJ1-2	TGTGCCAGCCGTCGCTATGGCTACACCTTC	CASRRYGYTF
once	TRBV5-1	-	TRBJ2-5	TGCGCCAGCAGCTTGGCTGGGGATGGCCAAGAGACCCAGTACTTC	CASSLAGDGQETQYF
-	TRBV28	-	TRBJ1-2	TGTGCCAGCGCAACTGGCGGGGGGAGGAACTATGGCTACACCTTC	CASATGGGRNYGYTF
-	TRBV30	-	TRBJ2-7	TGTGCCTGGGGTCTAATCTACGAGCAGTACTTC	CAWGLIYEQYF
-	TRBV5-4	TRBD1	TRBJ1-2	TGTGCCAGCAGTTGGGGGGCGGGACAGTACTATGGCTACACCTTC	CASSWGAGQYYGYTF
-	TRBV18	TRBD1	TRBJ1-4	TGTGCCAGCTCACCTCCGGGGACAGGGGATGAAAAACTGTTTTTT	CASSPPGTGDEKLFF
-	TRBV5-1	TRBD1	TRBJ1-2	TGCGCCAGCAGGACAGGGGCTTATGGCTACACCTTC	CASRTGAYGYTF
few	TRBV7-9	TRBD1	TRBJ1-3	TGTGCCAGCAGCTTAGCCCAGGGGGCAACAGGAAACACCATATATTTT	CASSLAQGATGNTIYF
-	TRBV4-2	TRBD1	TRBJ1-2	TGTGCCAGCAGCGATACAGGGGGATATGGCTACACCTTC	CASSDTGGYGYTF
hyperexpanded	TRBV6-5	-	TRBJ1-5	TGTGCCAGCAAACACAATAGCAATCAGCCCCAGCATTTT	CASKHNSNQPQHF
-	TRBV4-1	-	TRBJ2-7	TGCGCCAGCAGCCAAGGAGTTCTCGAGCAGTACTTC	CASSQGVLEQYF
-	TRBV5-8	-	TRBJ2-6	TGTGCCAGCCGCTGGTTCTCCACACAAAGTCGGGCCAACGTCCTGACTTTC	CASRWFSTQSRANVLTF
once	TRBV9	-	TRBJ1-2	TGTGCCAGCAGCGTACTCGGGGACTATGGCTACACCTTC	CASSVLGDYGYTF
-	TRBV4-2	-	TRBJ2-2	TGTGCCAGCAGCCATCTCTCGGCGAACACCGGGGAGCTGTTTTTT	CASSHLSANTGELFF
-	TRBV27	-	TRBJ2-1	TGTGCCAGCAGTTTAAACTCCTACAATGAGCAGTTCTTC	CASSLNSYNEQFF
-	TRBV30	-	TRBJ1-1	TGTGCCTGGACTTTGGGGCAGGGTAGCACTGAAGCTTTCTTT	CAWTLGQGSTEAFF
-	TRBV4-1	-	TRBJ2-3	TGCGCCAGCAGCCAAGATGGGACTAGCACAGATACGCAGTATTTT	CASSQDGTSTDTQYF
few	TRBV29-1	-	TRBJ2-7	TGCAGCGTTGAGTTAGCAGGGCGGACCTACGAGCAGTACTTC	CSVELAGRTYEQYF
-	TRBV30	-	TRBJ2-7	TGTGCCTGGAGTGAGGTCCAGTACGAGCAGTACTTC	CAWSEVQYEQYF
-	TRBV30	-	TRBJ1-1	TGTGCCTGGAGCGGCGGGAACACTGAAGCTTTCTTT	CAWSGGNTEAFF
-	TRBV6-5	TRBD1	TRBJ1-2	TGTGCCAGCAGTAGTGACAGGGGGCTTTTTGGCTACACCTTC	CASSSDRGLFGYTF
-	TRBV6-8	-	TRBJ1-2	TGTGCCAGCAGTTATAGGCCATGCTCTAGAAAGACCTATGGCTACACCTTC	CASSYRPCSRKTYGYTF